This T cell receptor (beta chain) originates from a study of cytomegalovirus exposure and HLA in healthy donors. Study-wide points: Segments of the TCR beta V type were, in most cases, productive about 87% or about 30% of the time in an earlier analysis.

Use of 60 Vbeta and 13 Jbeta primers characterized the PCR. Assay: immunoSEQ multiplex PCR; the TCRdb copy retains only in-frame clones and omits some. The sample holds roughly 100,000 clones; roughly four fifths are singletons and the top ten take about 10%. From germline, CDR1 is DFQATT and CDR2 SNEGSKA (reference sequence). The CDR3 covers 11 residues. As concerns this clone: The antigen is not known.

This chain connects TRBV20-1 to TRBJ1-2; D is undetermined. The receptor's source is a man aged 45-65 years in good health and CMV-seronegative. The material sequenced was PBMCs. CDR3 loop: CSQSGWDGYTF. The DNA for the CDR3 is TGCAGCCAGAGCGGTTGGGATGGCTACACCTTC.